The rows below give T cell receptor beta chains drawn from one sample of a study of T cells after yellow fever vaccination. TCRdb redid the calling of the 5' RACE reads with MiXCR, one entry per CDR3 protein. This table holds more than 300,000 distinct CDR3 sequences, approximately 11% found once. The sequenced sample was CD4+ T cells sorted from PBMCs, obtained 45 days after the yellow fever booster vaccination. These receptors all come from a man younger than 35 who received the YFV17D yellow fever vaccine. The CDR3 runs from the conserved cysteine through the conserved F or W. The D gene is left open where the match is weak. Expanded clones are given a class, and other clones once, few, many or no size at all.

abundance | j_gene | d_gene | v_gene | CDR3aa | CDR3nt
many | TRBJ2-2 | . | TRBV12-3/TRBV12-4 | CASSFFQGSTGELFF | TGTGCCAGCAGTTTTTTCCAGGGAAGCACCGGGGAGCTGTTTTTT
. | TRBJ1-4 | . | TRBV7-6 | CASSPLAGEKLFF | TGTGCCAGCAGCCCGCTGGCCGGTGAAAAACTGTTTTTT
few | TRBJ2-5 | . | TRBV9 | CASSPPGNQETQYF | TGTGCCAGCAGCCCTCCAGGGAACCAAGAGACCCAGTACTTC
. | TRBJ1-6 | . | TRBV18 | CASSPGPQGSSYNSPLHF | TGTGCCAGCTCACCTGGCCCCCAGGGGAGCTCCTATAATTCACCCCTCCACTTT
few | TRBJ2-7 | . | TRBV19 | CASSIDGHGSYEQYF | TGTGCCAGTAGTATAGACGGACACGGTTCCTACGAGCAGTACTTC
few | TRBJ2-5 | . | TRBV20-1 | CSVARGTQETQYF | TGCAGTGTGGCCCGCGGCACTCAAGAGACCCAGTACTTC
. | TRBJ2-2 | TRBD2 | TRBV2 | CASNSLIRGGIGELFF | TGTGCCAGCAATTCGCTTATTCGGGGGGGGATCGGGGAGCTGTTTTTT
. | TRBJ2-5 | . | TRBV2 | CASSAGPRTTQYF | TGTGCCAGCAGCGCCGGACCTAGGACGACCCAGTACTTC
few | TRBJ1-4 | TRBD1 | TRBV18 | CASSRGQGSATNEKLFF | TGTGCCAGCTCCCGTGGACAGGGTTCTGCAACTAATGAAAAACTGTTTTTT
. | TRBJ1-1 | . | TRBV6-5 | CASSYSQGWVVTEAFF | TGTGCCAGCAGTTACTCGCAGGGGTGGGTCGTCACTGAAGCTTTCTTT
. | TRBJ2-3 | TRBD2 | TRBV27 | CASSLFGGGVSGTQYF | TGTGCCAGCAGTTTATTTGGCGGGGGGGTATCAGGTACGCAGTATTTT